Sequencing of this T cell receptor (beta chain) was carried out in a study of T cell responses to AZD1222 COVID-19 vaccine. TCRdb's copy holds only in-frame clones and misses some; the assay was immunoSEQ multiplex PCR. The table lists roughly 170,000 clones, approximately 94% of them singletons. The study's findings and limits: Dominant CD4 TCR responses targeted spike regions 160-218 and 743-854. Possibly, clonal diversity was underestimated; donors were largely white British and included more females.

This CDR3 contains 14 residues. CDR1 is MNHEY and CDR2 is SMNVEV in the germline V gene (reference sequence). V gave up 5 bases and J gave up 3 bases; unmatched junction bases: 6. This clone was counted a single time. Its antigen remains unidentified. The chain uses TRBV27 and TRBJ2-7; 8 bases agree with TRBD1. The source is an adult who received the AZD1222 COVID-19 vaccine. The starting material was peripheral blood, obtained 28 days after the second AZD1222 dose. The CDR3 nucleotides are TGTGCCAGCAGTGCTTTGGACAGGGTCTACGAGCAGTACTTC. This gives the protein CASSALDRVYEQYF.